The next 23 T cell receptor beta chains were all read from a single sample in a study of shared clonotypes between healthy human individuals. The repertoire was sequenced with immunoSEQ multiplex PCR; TCRdb's copy has only in-frame clones and lacks some. The table includes millions of clones, roughly 94% detected once. Sequenced material: naive CD4+ T cells sorted from blood. Subset indicated: CD45RA+ positively selected. The source of these receptors is a man between 18 and 35 years old in good health.

Points on this clone: Different DNA sequences within this sample yield the same CDR3. The rearrangement joins TRBV18 to TRBJ2-3; 7 bases map to TRBD2. Trimming took 2 bases from V and 1 from J; bases not matched to a gene: 3. The length of the CDR3 is 15 residues. Germline V gene data show CDR1 as KGHSH and CDR2 as LQKENI. CDR3 DNA: TGTGCCAGCTCACCAGGGGCGGGGGGCACAGATACGCAGTATTTT. As protein: CASSPGAGGTDTQYF.

The sample holds a few counts of this clone. This sequence joins TRBV19 and TRBJ1-5; 8 bases map to TRBD1. The CDR3 is 15 residues long. Unmatched junction bases numbered 4, after V lost 3 bases and J lost 3 bases. In germline, CDR1 is LNHDA, CDR2 SQIVND (reference sequence). The CDR3 coding sequence is TGTGCCAGTAGTATGGGGGACAGGCCCAATCAGCCCCAGCATTTT. Its translation is CASSMGDRPNQPQHF.

The chain uses TRBV6-1 and TRBJ1-1; 7 nucleotides align to TRBD1. Looked up from germline, CDR1 is MNHNS and CDR2 is SASEGT. The CDR3 extends over 15 amino acids. V dropped 5 bases and J dropped 1; count of bases not matched to a gene: 7. CDR3 amino acids: CASSTWGQTNTEAFF. As DNA, the CDR3 is TGTGCCAGCAGTACCTGGGGACAGACGAACACTGAAGCTTTCTTT.

On this clone itself: Other nucleotide sequences from this sample produce the same CDR3. This chain joins TRBV19 and TRBJ2-4; D gene ambiguous. Between the trimmed V and J ends, which lost 5 bases and 0 bases, there was a span of 11 bases. Germline loops: CDR1 LNHDA, CDR2 SQIVND (reference sequence). The CDR3 sequence is 15 residues long. The CDR3 sequence: CASSAPGLAKNIQYF. CDR3 in DNA: TGTGCCAGTAGTGCGCCAGGATTAGCCAAAAACATTCAGTACTTC.

The chain is built from TRBV5-1 and TRBJ1-3; tentatively, D is TRBD1 (6 bases). Germline V lookup: CDR1 SGHRS, CDR2 YFSETQ. The CDR3 sequence is 17 residues long. V was trimmed by 1 base and J by 0 bases, leaving 14 bases between them. DNA of the CDR3: TGCGCCAGCAGCTTGTTACAACAGGGTACCTCTGGAAACACCATATATTTT. This translates into CASSLLQQGTSGNTIYF. The full variable domain, in which reference TRBV5-1 and TRBJ1-3 provide the parts outside the CDR3, is KAGVTQTPRYLIKTRGQQVTLSCSPISGHRSVSWYQQTPGQGLQFLFEYFSETQRNKGNFPGRFSGRQFSNSRSEMNVSTLELGDSALYLCASSLLQQGTSGNTIYFGEGSWLTVV.

This clone was detected once. This sequence joins TRBV20-1 and TRBJ1-2; D is uncertain. The germline gives CDR1 DFQATT, CDR2 SNEGSKA (reference sequence). The CDR3 contains 11 residues. V lost 3 bases, J lost 7 bases, and 9 bases lay in between. The CDR3 bases are TGCAGTGCTAGCCATCCCGGTGGCTACACCTTC. Protein: CSASHPGGYTF.

The gene calls are TRBV28 and TRBJ2-7; no reliable D call. Trimming stripped 6 bases from V and 2 bases from J, with 14 bases between. Looked up from germline, CDR1 is MDHEN and CDR2 is SYDVKM. This CDR3 spans 14 amino acids. This CDR3 is CASRDGTFPYEQYF. The CDR3 nucleotides are TGTGCCAGCAGGGATGGAACATTTCCCTACGAGCAGTACTTC.

This clone was seen a single time. The chain joins TRBV30 to TRBJ1-4; D is perhaps TRBD1 (5 bases). This CDR3 spans 13 amino acids. Germline values: CDR1 GTSNPN, CDR2 SVGIG (reference sequence). Trimming pared 6 bases from V and 8 bases from J, leaving 16 bases between. For the CDR3, the DNA is TGTGCCTGCCTCCGTGGGGCGGGAGAAAAACTGTTTTTT. This translates into CACLRGAGEKLFF.

This chain joins TRBV6-5 and TRBJ1-5; tentatively, D is TRBD1 (6 bases). Germline CDR1 and CDR2: MNHEY and SVGAGI. The CDR3 consists of 16 residues. V dropped 4 bases and J dropped 0 bases, with 13 bases sitting between them. The CDR3 DNA is TGTGCCAGCAGTTTAGGCAGGGGTGGTAGCAATCAGCCCCAGCATTTT. This codes for CASSLGRGGSNQPQHF.

V is TRBV5-6 and J is TRBJ2-3, with D uncertain. The CDR3 extends over 12 amino acids. V shed 1 base and J shed 6 bases, with 6 bases lying between them. The germline gives CDR1 SGHDT, CDR2 YYEEEE. The CDR3 nucleotides read TGTGCCAGCAGCTTGACCGGGGATACGCAGTATTTT. Translating it yields CASSLTGDTQYF. The full variable domain, completed using reference TRBV5-6 and TRBJ2-3, is DAGVTQSPTHLIKTRGQQVTLRCSPKSGHDTVSWYQQALGQGPQFIFQYYEEEERQRGNFPDRFSGHQFPNYSSELNVNALLLGDSALYLCASSLTGDTQYFGPGTRLTVL.

The chain recombines TRBV5-1 with TRBJ2-2; 7 bases line up with TRBD1. Germline CDR1 is SGHRS and CDR2 is YFSETQ. Germline trimming cut 3 bases from V and 3 bases from J; bases unmatched to any gene: 8. This CDR3 contains 16 residues. The CDR3 nucleotides are TGCGCCAGCAGCTCGCAACCCGGGACAGACACCGGGGAGCTGTTTTTT. Its protein product is CASSSQPGTDTGELFF. The whole variable domain, remainder taken from reference TRBV5-1 and TRBJ2-2, is KAGVTQTPRYLIKTRGQQVTLSCSPISGHRSVSWYQQTPGQGLQFLFEYFSETQRNKGNFPGRFSGRQFSNSRSEMNVSTLELGDSALYLCASSSQPGTDTGELFFGEGSRLTVL.

The chain couples TRBV10-1 to TRBJ1-6, with D possibly TRBD1 on 5 matching bases. Germline lookup yields CDR1 WNHNN and CDR2 SYGVQD (reference sequence). Trimming removed 6 bases at V and 3 bases at J, with 9 bases between. The CDR3 has 14 residues. The CDR3 loop reads CASSPTDYNSPLHF. In nucleotides, the CDR3 is TGCGCCAGCAGCCCGACAGACTATAATTCACCCCTCCACTTT.

The sample holds one count of this clone. The rearrangement joins TRBV10-1 to TRBJ1-5; D might be TRBD1 (5 bases). V was pared by 5 bases and J by 2 bases, with 19 bases between. This CDR3 region has 17 residues. Germline CDR1 reads WNHNN; CDR2 reads SYGVQD (reference sequence). The CDR3 DNA reads TGCGCCAGCAGTTACGGGACCTTCCATGGGGGCAATCAGCCCCAGCATTTT. Translation gives CASSYGTFHGGNQPQHF.

This clone was seen just once. The rearrangement links TRBV28 to TRBJ2-7; 10 bases align to TRBD2. Germline assignment: CDR1 MDHEN and CDR2 SYDVKM. V was clipped by 7 bases and J by 4 bases; unmatched bases: 10. The CDR3 runs to 15 residues. The CDR3 nucleotides are TGTGCCAGCAATGATCTAGCGGGGGCCCATTACGAGCAGTACTTC. Amino acid sequence: CASNDLAGAHYEQYF.

This clone was recorded only once. The CDR3 region has the DNA TGTGCCAGCTCACCACAGGACTCTGGGGCCAACGTCCTGACTTTC. It yields the protein CASSPQDSGANVLTF. The chain uses TRBV18 and TRBJ2-6; no firm D call. Trimming took off 1 base at V and 0 bases at J, with 4 bases between the two ends. The CDR3 totals 15 residues. Per the germline V gene, CDR1 is KGHSH and CDR2 is LQKENI.

This clone was detected only a few times. The chain joins TRBV11-2 to TRBJ2-7; TRBD2 matches 8 bases. Germline assignment: CDR1 SGHAT and CDR2 FQNNGV. V shed 2 bases, J shed 0 bases, and the junction held 6 bases outside the gene matches. The CDR3 is 16 residues long. The CDR3 DNA follows: TGTGCCAGCAGCTTAATGGCCCTAGCGGGCTCCTACGAGCAGTACTTC. It translates to CASSLMALAGSYEQYF.

This rearrangement joins TRBV6-1 to TRBJ1-5, with D unclear. The CDR3 runs to 15 residues. CDR1 and CDR2 (germline): MNHNS, SASEGT. Trimming shortened V by 7 bases and J by 5 bases, and 18 bases separated the two germline ends. CDR3 DNA: TGTGCCAGCACTAACCGAGGTGTTTCTTATCAGCCCCAGCATTTT. Protein: CASTNRGVSYQPQHF.

Comment on this clone: The sample has other DNA sequences that encode this CDR3 too. The chain combines TRBV6-5 with TRBJ2-5; D remains ambiguous. V was clipped by 5 bases and J by 5 bases, with 6 bases between them. The germline V gene encodes CDR1 MNHEY and CDR2 SVGAGI. The CDR3 loop spans 11 amino acids. The CDR3: CASSLGETQYF. The CDR3 coding sequence is TGTGCCAGCAGTCTCGGGGAGACCCAGTACTTC.

The gene calls are TRBV7-2 and TRBJ2-2, with D possibly matching TRBD1 (5 bases). V shed 5 bases and J shed 4 bases, with 17 bases lying between them. The length of the CDR3 is 16 residues. Germline-derived CDR1 and CDR2 are SGHTA and FQGNSA. As DNA, the CDR3 is TGTGCCAGCAGCCCTCATACAGGCCCGGGCACCGGGGAGCTGTTTTTT. Translation gives CASSPHTGPGTGELFF.

The chain uses TRBV19 and TRBJ1-5; D is possibly TRBD1 (5 bases). CDR3 size: 14 residues. V lost 7 bases, J lost 2 bases, and 12 bases lay in between. CDR1 and CDR2 from the germline V gene are LNHDA and SQIVND (reference sequence). The CDR3, as DNA: TGTGCCAGTAACCAGCAGGGCGGCAATCAGCCCCAGCATTTT. Translated: CASNQQGGNQPQHF.

A word on this clone: Distinct nucleotide sequences in the sample also encode this CDR3. The chain is built from TRBV6-5 and TRBJ1-1; tentative D call: TRBD1 (5 bases). Germline V lookup: CDR1 MNHEY, CDR2 SVGAGI. Deletions cut 0 bases from V and 5 bases from J, with 13 bases between. This CDR3 is 15 amino acids long. The CDR3 DNA reads TGTGCCAGCAGTTACTCACGTCAGGGAAGAACTGAAGCTTTCTTT. It codes for CASSYSRQGRTEAFF.

The J gene is TRBJ2-3, the V gene TRBV9, with a weak D call TRBD1 (5 bases). The V end was cut by 9 bases, the J end by 2 bases, with 10 bases between. Germline loops: CDR1 SGDLS, CDR2 YYNGEE. This CDR3 comprises 12 residues. This chain's CDR3 is CATRQLTDTQYF. CDR3 DNA: TGTGCCACCAGACAGCTCACAGATACGCAGTATTTT.

V usage is TRBV5-1 and J usage is TRBJ1-1; 7 bases fit TRBD1. Germline V gene lookup returns CDR1 SGHRS and CDR2 YFSETQ. CDR3 size: 14 residues. After removal of 6 bases from V and 4 bases from J, the junction contained 9 bases not matched to a gene. The CDR3 DNA is TGCGCCAGCATGGCAGGGGGACTGGGCACTGAAGCTTTCTTT. Its protein product is CASMAGGLGTEAFF.